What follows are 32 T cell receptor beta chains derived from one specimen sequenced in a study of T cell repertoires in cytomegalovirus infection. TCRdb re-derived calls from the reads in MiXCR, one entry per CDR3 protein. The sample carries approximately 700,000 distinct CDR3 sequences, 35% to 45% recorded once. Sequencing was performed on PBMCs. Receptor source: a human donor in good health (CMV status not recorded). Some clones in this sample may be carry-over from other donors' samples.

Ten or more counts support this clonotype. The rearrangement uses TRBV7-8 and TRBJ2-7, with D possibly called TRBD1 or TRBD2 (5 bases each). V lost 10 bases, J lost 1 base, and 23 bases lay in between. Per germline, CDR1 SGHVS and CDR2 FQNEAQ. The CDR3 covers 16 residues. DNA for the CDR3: TGTGCCACCCCCGTGAGGGGAATGCTGCATTCCTACGAGCAGTACTTC. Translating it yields CATPVRGMLHSYEQYF.

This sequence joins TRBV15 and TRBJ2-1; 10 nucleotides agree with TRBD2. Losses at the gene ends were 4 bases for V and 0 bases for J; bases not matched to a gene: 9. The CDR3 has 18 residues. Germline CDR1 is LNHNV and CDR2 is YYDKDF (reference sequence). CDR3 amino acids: CATSNPGLAPSSYNEQFF. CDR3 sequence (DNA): TGTGCCACCAGCAACCCGGGACTAGCGCCATCCTCCTACAATGAGCAGTTCTTC. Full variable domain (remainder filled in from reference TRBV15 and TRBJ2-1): DAMVIQNPRYQVTQFGKPVTLSCSQTLNHNVMYWYQQKSSQAPKLLFHYYDKDFNNEADTPDNFQSRRPNTSFCFLDIRSPGLGDTAMYLCATSNPGLAPSSYNEQFFGPGTRLTVL.

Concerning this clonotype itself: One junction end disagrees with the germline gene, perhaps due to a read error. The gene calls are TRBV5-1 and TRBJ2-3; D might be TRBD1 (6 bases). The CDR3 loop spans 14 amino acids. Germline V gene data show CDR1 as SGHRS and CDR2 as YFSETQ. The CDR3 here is CVSSSWDMTDTQYF. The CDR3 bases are TGCGTCAGCAGCTCCTGGGACATGACAGATACGCAGTATTTT.

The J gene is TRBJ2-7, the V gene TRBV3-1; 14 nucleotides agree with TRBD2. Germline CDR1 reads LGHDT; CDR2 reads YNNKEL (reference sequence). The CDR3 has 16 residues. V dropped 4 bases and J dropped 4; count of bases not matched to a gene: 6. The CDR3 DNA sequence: TGTGCCAGCAGCCCCGGGACTAGCGGGGGCCTTTACGAGCAGTACTTC. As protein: CASSPGTSGGLYEQYF.

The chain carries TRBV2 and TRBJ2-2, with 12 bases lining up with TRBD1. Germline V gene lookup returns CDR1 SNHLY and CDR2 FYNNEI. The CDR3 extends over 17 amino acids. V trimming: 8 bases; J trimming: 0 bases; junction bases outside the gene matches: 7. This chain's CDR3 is CASRPGQGAANTGELFF. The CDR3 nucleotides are TGTGCCAGCCGTCCGGGACAGGGGGCCGCGAACACCGGGGAGCTGTTTTTT.

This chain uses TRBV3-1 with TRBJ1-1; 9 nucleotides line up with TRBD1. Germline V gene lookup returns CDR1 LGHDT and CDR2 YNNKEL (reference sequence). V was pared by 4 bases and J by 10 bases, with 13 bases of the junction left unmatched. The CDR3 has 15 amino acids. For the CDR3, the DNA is TGTGCCAGCAGCCCTCGGACAGGGGACTATTTCGGAGCTTTCTTT. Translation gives CASSPRTGDYFGAFF.

The CDR3 loop is CASSLVGVSPTREAKNIQYF. CDR3 sequence (DNA): TGTGCCAGCAGCTTAGTCGGTGTCAGCCCGACCCGAGAAGCCAAAAACATTCAGTACTTC. This chain joins TRBV7-9 and TRBJ2-4; D not resolved. This CDR3 contains 20 residues. The germline gives CDR1 SEHNR, CDR2 FQNEAQ (reference sequence). V was trimmed by 1 base and J by 0 bases, leaving 22 bases between them.

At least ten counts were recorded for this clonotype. The CDR3 DNA follows: TGTGCCAGCAGCTGGCGGGGAGTCAGCTTGTCCGGGGAGCTGTTTTTT. It specifies CASSWRGVSLSGELFF. The chain links TRBV11-2 to TRBJ2-2; maybe TRBD2 (6 bases). Trimming left V 4 bases short and J 6 bases short, with 18 bases between. This CDR3 contains 16 residues. Germline V gene sequence: CDR1 SGHAT, CDR2 FQNNGV.

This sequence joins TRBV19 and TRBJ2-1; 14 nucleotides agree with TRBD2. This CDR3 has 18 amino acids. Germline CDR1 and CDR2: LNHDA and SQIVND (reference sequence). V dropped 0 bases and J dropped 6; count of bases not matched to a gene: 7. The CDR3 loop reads CASSIEGTSGSNSNEQFF. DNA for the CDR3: TGTGCCAGTAGTATAGAAGGGACTAGCGGGAGTAACTCCAATGAGCAGTTCTTC.

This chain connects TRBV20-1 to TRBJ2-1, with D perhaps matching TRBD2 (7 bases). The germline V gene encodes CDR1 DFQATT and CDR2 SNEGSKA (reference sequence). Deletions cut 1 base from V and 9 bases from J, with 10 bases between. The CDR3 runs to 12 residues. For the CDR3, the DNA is TGCAGTGCTAGAGTGCGGGGGCTTGAGCAGTTCTTC. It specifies CSARVRGLEQFF.

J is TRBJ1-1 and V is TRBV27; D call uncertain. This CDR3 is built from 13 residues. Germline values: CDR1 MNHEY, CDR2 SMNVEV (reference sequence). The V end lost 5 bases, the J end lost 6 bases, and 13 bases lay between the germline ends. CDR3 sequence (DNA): TGTGCCAGCAGTCCCGGGATGAATTCTGAAGCTTTCTTT. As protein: CASSPGMNSEAFF.

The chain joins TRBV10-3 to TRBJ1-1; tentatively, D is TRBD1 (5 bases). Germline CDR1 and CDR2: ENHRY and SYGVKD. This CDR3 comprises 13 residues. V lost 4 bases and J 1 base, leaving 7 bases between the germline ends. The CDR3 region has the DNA TGTGCCATCAGTGGGGGGAAGAACACTGAAGCTTTCTTT. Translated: CAISGGKNTEAFF.

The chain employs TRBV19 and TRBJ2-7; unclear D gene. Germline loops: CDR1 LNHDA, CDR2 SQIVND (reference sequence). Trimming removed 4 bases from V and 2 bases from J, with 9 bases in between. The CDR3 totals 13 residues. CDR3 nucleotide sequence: TGTGCCAGTAGTACCAGACACCCCTACGAGCAGTACTTC. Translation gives CASSTRHPYEQYF. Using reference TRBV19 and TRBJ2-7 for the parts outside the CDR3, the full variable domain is DGGITQSPKYLFRKEGQNVTLSCEQNLNHDAMYWYRQDPGQGLRLIYYSQIVNDFQKGDIAEGYSVSREKKESFPLTVTSAQKNPTAFYLCASSTRHPYEQYFGPGTRLTVT.

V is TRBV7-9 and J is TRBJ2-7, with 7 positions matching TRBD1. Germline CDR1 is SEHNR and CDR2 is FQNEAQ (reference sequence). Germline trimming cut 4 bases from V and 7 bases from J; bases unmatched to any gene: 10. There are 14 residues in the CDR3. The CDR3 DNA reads TGTGCCAGCAGCTCGGGACAGCGCATCAAGGAGCAGTACTTC. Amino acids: CASSSGQRIKEQYF.

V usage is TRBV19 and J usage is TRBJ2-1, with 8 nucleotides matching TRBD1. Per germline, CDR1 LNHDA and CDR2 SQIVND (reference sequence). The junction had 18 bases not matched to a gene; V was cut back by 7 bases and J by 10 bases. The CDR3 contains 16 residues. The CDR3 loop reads CASTEASGTGNYEQFF. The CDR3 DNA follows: TGTGCCAGTACCGAAGCGTCCGGGACAGGTAATTACGAGCAGTTCTTC. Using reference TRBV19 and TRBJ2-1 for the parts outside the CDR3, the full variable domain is DGGITQSPKYLFRKEGQNVTLSCEQNLNHDAMYWYRQDPGQGLRLIYYSQIVNDFQKGDIAEGYSVSREKKESFPLTVTSAQKNPTAFYLCASTEASGTGNYEQFFGPGTRLTVL.

As DNA, the CDR3 is TGTGCCAGTAGCCCATCGGTAGGGATCCAAGAGACCCAGTACTTC. Amino acids: CASSPSVGIQETQYF. The chain carries TRBV19 and TRBJ2-5, with D unclear. The ends were cut back, 6 bases at V and 1 base at J, with 15 bases in the middle. The CDR3 is 15 amino acids. Germline CDR1 is LNHDA and CDR2 is SQIVND (reference sequence).

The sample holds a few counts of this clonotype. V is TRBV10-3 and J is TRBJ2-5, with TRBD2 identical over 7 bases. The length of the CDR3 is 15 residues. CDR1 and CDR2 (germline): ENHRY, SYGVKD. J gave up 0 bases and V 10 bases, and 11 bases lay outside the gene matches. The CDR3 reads CATQAAGLNQETQYF. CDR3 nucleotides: TGTGCCACCCAGGCGGCGGGACTAAACCAAGAGACCCAGTACTTC.

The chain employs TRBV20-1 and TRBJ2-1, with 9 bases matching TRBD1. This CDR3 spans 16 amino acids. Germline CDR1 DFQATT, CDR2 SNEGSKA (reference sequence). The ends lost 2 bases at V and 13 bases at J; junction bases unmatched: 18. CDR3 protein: CSARLSGQGYGGAQFF. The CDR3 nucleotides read TGCAGTGCTAGATTATCAGGACAGGGGTATGGGGGAGCCCAGTTCTTC.

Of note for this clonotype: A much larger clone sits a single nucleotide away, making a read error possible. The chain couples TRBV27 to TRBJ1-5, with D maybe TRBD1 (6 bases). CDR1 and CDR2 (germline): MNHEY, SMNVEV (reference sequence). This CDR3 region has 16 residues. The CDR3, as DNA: TGTGCCAGCAGTTTGGGGGGGCCGGAGAGCAATCAGACCCAGCATTTT. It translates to CASSLGGPESNQTQHF.

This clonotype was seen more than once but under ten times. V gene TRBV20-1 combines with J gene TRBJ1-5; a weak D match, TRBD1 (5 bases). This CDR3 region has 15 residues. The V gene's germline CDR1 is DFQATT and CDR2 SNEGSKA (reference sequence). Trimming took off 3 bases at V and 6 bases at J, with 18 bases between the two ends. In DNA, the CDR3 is TGCAGTGCTAGTAACCGGGGGGTTCTTGGTCAGCCCCAGCATTTT. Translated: CSASNRGVLGQPQHF.

The CDR3 sequence is CASSLASGLGNTIYF. Written as DNA, the CDR3 is TGTGCCAGCAGTTTAGCGTCAGGGCTTGGAAACACCATATATTTT. The chain links TRBV12-3 or TRBV12-4 to TRBJ1-3; the D gene is possibly TRBD1 (5 bases). V was clipped by 0 bases and J by 3 bases, with 9 bases between them. The CDR3 length is 15 residues.

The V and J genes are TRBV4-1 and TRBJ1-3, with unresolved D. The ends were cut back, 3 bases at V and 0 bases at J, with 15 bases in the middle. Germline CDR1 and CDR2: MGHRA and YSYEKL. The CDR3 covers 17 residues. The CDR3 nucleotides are TGCGCCAGCAGCCAGTGGGGAGCCGCCAGCTCTGGAAACACCATATATTTT. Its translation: CASSQWGAASSGNTIYF.

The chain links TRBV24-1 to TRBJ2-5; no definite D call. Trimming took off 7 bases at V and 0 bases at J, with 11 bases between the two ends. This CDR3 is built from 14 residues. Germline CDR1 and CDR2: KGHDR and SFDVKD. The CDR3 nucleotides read TGTGCCACCAGAGGCGAAACAGACCAAGAGACCCAGTACTTC. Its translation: CATRGETDQETQYF.

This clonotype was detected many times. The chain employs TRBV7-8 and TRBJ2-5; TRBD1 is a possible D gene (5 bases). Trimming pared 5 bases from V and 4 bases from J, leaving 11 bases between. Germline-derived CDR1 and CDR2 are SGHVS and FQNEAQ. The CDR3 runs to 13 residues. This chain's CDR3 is CASSHPGIETQYF. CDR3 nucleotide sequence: TGTGCCAGCAGCCACCCAGGGATAGAGACCCAGTACTTC.

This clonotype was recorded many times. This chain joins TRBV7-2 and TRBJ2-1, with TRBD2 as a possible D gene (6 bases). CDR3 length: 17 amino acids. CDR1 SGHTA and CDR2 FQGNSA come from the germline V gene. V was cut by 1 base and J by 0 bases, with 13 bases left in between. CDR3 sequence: CASSLVGKGGSYNEQFF. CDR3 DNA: TGTGCCAGCAGCTTAGTTGGTAAGGGAGGCTCCTACAATGAGCAGTTCTTC.

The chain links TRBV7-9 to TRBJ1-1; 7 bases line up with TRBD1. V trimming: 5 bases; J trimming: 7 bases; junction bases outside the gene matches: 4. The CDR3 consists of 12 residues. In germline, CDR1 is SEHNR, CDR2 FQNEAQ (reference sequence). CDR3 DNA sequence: TGTGCCAGCAGCCGTGACAGGGATGAAGCTTTCTTT. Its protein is CASSRDRDEAFF.

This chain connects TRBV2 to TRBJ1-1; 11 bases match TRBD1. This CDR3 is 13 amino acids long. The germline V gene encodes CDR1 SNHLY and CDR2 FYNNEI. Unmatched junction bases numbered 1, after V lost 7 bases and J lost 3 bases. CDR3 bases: TGTGCCAGCATGGGACAGGGGGACACTGAAGCTTTCTTT. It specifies CASMGQGDTEAFF.

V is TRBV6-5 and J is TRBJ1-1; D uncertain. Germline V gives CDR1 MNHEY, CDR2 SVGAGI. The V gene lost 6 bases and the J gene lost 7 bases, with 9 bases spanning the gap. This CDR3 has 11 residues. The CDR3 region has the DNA TGTGCCAGCAGGCGCGCCCTTGAAGCTTTCTTT. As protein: CASRRALEAFF.

The CDR3 DNA is TGTGCCAGTAAGTCGATCGCGGCTGGCAGTGAAGCTTTCTTT. It translates to CASKSIAAGSEAFF. The chain is built from TRBV19 and TRBJ1-1; D gene uncertain. The germline V gene encodes CDR1 LNHDA and CDR2 SQIVND (reference sequence). The length of the CDR3 is 14 residues. The ends were cut back, 7 bases at V and 7 bases at J, with 19 bases in the middle. Full variable domain (missing parts from reference TRBV19 and TRBJ1-1): DGGITQSPKYLFRKEGQNVTLSCEQNLNHDAMYWYRQDPGQGLRLIYYSQIVNDFQKGDIAEGYSVSREKKESFPLTVTSAQKNPTAFYLCASKSIAAGSEAFFGQGTRLTVV.

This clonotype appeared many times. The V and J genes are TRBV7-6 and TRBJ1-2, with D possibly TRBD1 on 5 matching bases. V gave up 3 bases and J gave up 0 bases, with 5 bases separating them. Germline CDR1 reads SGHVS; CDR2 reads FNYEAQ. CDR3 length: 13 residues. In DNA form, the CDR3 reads TGTGCCAGCAGCTTGGACACTAACTATGGCTACACCTTC. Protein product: CASSLDTNYGYTF. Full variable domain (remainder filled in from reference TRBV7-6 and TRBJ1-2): GAGVSQSPRYKVTKRGQDVALRCDPISGHVSLYWYRQALGQGPEFLTYFNYEAQQDKSGLPNDRFSAERPEGSISTLTIQRTEQRDSAMYRCASSLDTNYGYTFGSGTRLTVV.

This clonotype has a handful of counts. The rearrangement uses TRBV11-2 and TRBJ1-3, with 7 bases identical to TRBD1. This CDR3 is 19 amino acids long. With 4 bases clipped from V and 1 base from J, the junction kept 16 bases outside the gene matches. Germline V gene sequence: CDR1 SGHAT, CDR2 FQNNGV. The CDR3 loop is CASSSPRQGYVESGNTIYF. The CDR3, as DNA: TGTGCCAGCAGCTCCCCCCGACAGGGCTACGTCGAATCTGGAAACACCATATATTTT.

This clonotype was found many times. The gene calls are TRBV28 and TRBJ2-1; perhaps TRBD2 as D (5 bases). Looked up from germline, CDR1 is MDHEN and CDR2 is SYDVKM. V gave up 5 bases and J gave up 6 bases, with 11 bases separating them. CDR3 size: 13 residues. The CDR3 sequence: CASSLTTVNEQFF. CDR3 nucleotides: TGTGCCAGCAGTCTGACTACAGTCAATGAGCAGTTCTTC.